These 21 T cell receptor beta chains came from one sample sequenced in a study of monozygotic twins with inflammatory bowel disease. From its re-call of the 5' RACE reads, TCRdb lists each CDR3 protein once, without DNA. This listing includes 400,000 to 500,000 distinct CDR3 sequences. Input material: blood. These receptors came from a human donor with ulcerative colitis or Crohn's disease, or a healthy co-twin of an affected twin (not recorded which).

This sequence joins TRBV10-3 and TRBJ2-3; TCRdb outputs TRBD1, but without DNA this stays unchecked. The V gene's germline CDR1 is ENHRY and CDR2 SYGVKD. This CDR3 comprises 16 residues. CDR3 protein: CAISEIGGAVSDTQYF.

This chain links TRBV5-1 with TRBJ2-3. CDR1 SGHRS and CDR2 YFSETQ come from the germline V gene. CDR3 length equals 16 residues. The CDR3 protein is CASSLAGELGKNTQYF.

The chain employs TRBV29-1 and TRBJ2-3. The CDR3 is 13 residues long. Per germline, CDR1 SQVTM and CDR2 ANQGSEA. The CDR3 here is CSFKGPSTDTQYF.

The V call is TRBV7-2, the J call TRBJ2-2; the D call from TCRdb, TRBD2, cannot be confirmed without DNA. The CDR3 extends over 17 amino acids. Germline V gene lookup returns CDR1 SGHTA and CDR2 FQGNSA. The CDR3 sequence is CASSSPTSGSVTGELFF.

The rearrangement joins TRBV5-1 to TRBJ1-2. The CDR3 covers 15 residues. The germline V gene has CDR1 SGHRS and CDR2 YFSETQ. CDR3 residues: CASSGGSPNNLGYTF.

The chain links TRBV7-9 to TRBJ2-2; TCRdb gives TRBD2 as the D gene, but with no DNA this cannot be confirmed. This CDR3 spans 16 amino acids. The V gene's germline CDR1 is SEHNR and CDR2 FQNEAQ (reference sequence). The CDR3 loop is CASRTNSGANTGELFF.

This chain joins TRBV21-1 and TRBJ2-7; TCRdb outputs TRBD1, but without DNA this stays unchecked. TRBV21-1 is deemed a pseudogene. This CDR3 has 15 residues. This CDR3 is CASSKEGGLTLEQYF.

This rearrangement joins TRBV4-3 to TRBJ2-1; TCRdb's D call, TRBD2, is unchecked because there is no DNA. The CDR3 totals 16 residues. Germline values: CDR1 LGHNA, CDR2 YSLEER. The CDR3 loop is CASSQDRGGSLNEQFF.

V usage is TRBV7-9 and J usage is TRBJ1-2; lacking DNA, the TRBD1 call made by TCRdb goes unchecked. This CDR3 contains 16 residues. CDR1 and CDR2 from the germline V gene are SEHNR and FQNEAQ (reference sequence). CDR3 region: CASSENRDRHRLGYTF. Looking up the rest from reference TRBV7-9 and TRBJ1-2 gives the full variable domain: DTGVSQNPRHKITKRGQNVTFRCDPISEHNRLYWYRQTLGQGPEFLTYFQNEAQLEKSRLLSDRFSAERPKGSFSTLEIQRTEQGDSAMYLCASSENRDRHRLGYTFGSGTRLTVV.

The V gene is TRBV2, the J gene TRBJ2-3; the D call of TRBD1 rests on TCRdb alone, since no DNA is present to check it. The germline V gene has CDR1 SNHLY and CDR2 FYNNEI. This CDR3 spans 14 amino acids. CDR3 sequence: CASTRGRGTDTQYF.

This chain links TRBV10-3 with TRBJ2-5; the D gene TCRdb calls, TRBD1, cannot be checked with no DNA. This CDR3 spans 12 amino acids. From germline, CDR1 is ENHRY and CDR2 SYGVKD. The CDR3: CAISDPSETQYF.

The chain employs TRBV5-1 and TRBJ1-6; without DNA, the TCRdb call of TRBD1 cannot be checked. The CDR3 is 15 residues long. Germline assignment: CDR1 SGHRS and CDR2 YFSETQ. The CDR3 here is CASSERQGLNSPLHF.

V gene TRBV15 combines with J gene TRBJ2-3; TCRdb designates TRBD2, a call that cannot be tested without DNA. Germline V gene lookup returns CDR1 LNHNV and CDR2 YYDKDF (reference sequence). This CDR3 region has 17 residues. The CDR3 loop reads CATSRDWLAGGTDTQYF.

V usage is TRBV14 and J usage is TRBJ1-6; the D call of TRBD1 rests on TCRdb alone, since no DNA is present to check it. The CDR3 sequence is 15 residues long. CDR1 is SGHDN and CDR2 is FVKESK in the germline V gene. The CDR3 loop reads CASSHIRTANSPLHF.

CDR3 amino acids: CASSHIVTGTGEKLFF. The chain links TRBV4-2 to TRBJ1-4; TCRdb designates TRBD1, a call that cannot be tested without DNA. Germline V gene lookup returns CDR1 LGHNA and CDR2 YNFKEQ. The CDR3 runs 16 residues.

The chain employs TRBV28 and TRBJ1-1; the D call of TRBD1 rests on TCRdb alone, since no DNA is present to check it. This CDR3 region has 13 residues. Germline CDR1 and CDR2: MDHEN and SYDVKM. The CDR3 spells CASIRDREVGAFF.

The rearrangement joins TRBV7-3 to TRBJ2-7. The CDR3 consists of 13 residues. The germline CDR1 and CDR2 sequences are SGHTA and FQGTGA. CDR3 amino acids: CASSLTSTHEQYF.

This chain joins TRBV7-8 and TRBJ2-7; lacking DNA, the TRBD1 call made by TCRdb goes unchecked. Germline V gene lookup returns CDR1 SGHVS and CDR2 FQNEAQ. CDR3 length: 15 amino acids. The CDR3 protein is CASSSGTGEFYEQYF.

The chain carries TRBV20-1 and TRBJ2-7; TCRdb's D gene call, TRBD2, goes unchecked for lack of DNA. The germline V gene has CDR1 DFQATT and CDR2 SNEGSKA (reference sequence). The CDR3 is made up of 15 amino acids. CDR3 loop: CSARVFGGRGDEQYF.

The CDR3 loop is CASSMPPSWEQFF. V gene TRBV5-1 combines with J gene TRBJ2-1; the TRBD1 assignment by TCRdb is unverifiable without DNA. The germline V gene encodes CDR1 SGHRS and CDR2 YFSETQ. The length of the CDR3 is 13 residues.

The J gene is TRBJ2-1, the V gene TRBV4-3; TCRdb outputs TRBD2, but without DNA this stays unchecked. The CDR3 has 17 amino acids. Germline CDR1 reads LGHNA; CDR2 reads YSLEER. CDR3 region: CASSQRTSGSFDNEQFF.